The 9 T cell receptor beta chains below all came from one sample that was sequenced in a study of OX40 agonist ivuxolimab in advanced cancers. The library was prepared using the immunoSEQ multiplex PCR assay. This immuneACCESS table, as held by TCRdb, lists in-frame sequences with V and J called but not all clones. Of the missing ones, under half trace to an unresolved V gene in checked studies; the others have no known cause. Recorded for this sample are more than 55,000 clones; around 79% of them occurred a single time. About 11% of the sample comes from the top ten. The sample here was CD4+ or CD8+ T cells sorted from blood, taken in a trial of the OX40 agonist ivuxolimab. These receptors were obtained from an adult with an advanced solid tumor such as melanoma, head and neck, liver or kidney cancer.

CDR3 in amino acids: CASSQESLSYEQYF. The CDR3 DNA sequence: TGTGCCAGCAGCCAGGAGTCCCTCTCCTACGAGCAGTACTTC. This chain joins TRBV7-9 and TRBJ2-7; no firm D call. The CDR3 runs 14 residues. Trimming cost V 5 bases and J 0 bases, with 11 bases left between them. CDR1 and CDR2 (germline): SEHNR, FQNEAQ (reference sequence).

The V gene is TRBV7-2, the J gene TRBJ2-3; 7 bases fit TRBD2. Trimming took 8 bases from V and 5 from J; bases not matched to a gene: 16. Germline assignment: CDR1 SGHTA and CDR2 FQGNSA. The length of the CDR3 is 16 residues. CDR3 amino acids: CASASGGPGLRDTQYF. The CDR3 DNA follows: TGTGCCAGCGCCTCGGGGGGACCTGGTCTCCGAGATACGCAGTATTTT.

The rearrangement uses TRBV19 and TRBJ1-2; D may be TRBD1 (5 bases). The CDR3 covers 14 residues. CDR1 is LNHDA and CDR2 is SQIVND in the germline V gene (reference sequence). Trimming stripped 6 bases from V and 4 bases from J, with 15 bases between. The CDR3 sequence is CASSSRGGGYGYTF. CDR3 nucleotide sequence: TGTGCCAGTAGCTCAAGGGGAGGCGGCTATGGCTACACCTTC.

V and J are TRBV27 and TRBJ1-5, with 7 bases identical to TRBD1. This CDR3 contains 18 residues. The V segment lost 2 bases and the J segment 1 base; nucleotides outside the gene matches: 11. Germline V lookup: CDR1 MNHEY, CDR2 SMNVEV (reference sequence). DNA of the CDR3: TGTGCCAGCAGTTTAAGGGTTGTTGCCAGGGGGAGCAATCAGCCCCAGCATTTT. Its protein product is CASSLRVVARGSNQPQHF.

Comment on this clone: Different DNA sequences within this sample yield the same CDR3. The chain employs TRBV27 and TRBJ2-1; the D call may be TRBD1 or TRBD2 (6 bases each). The CDR3 extends over 13 amino acids. V lost 6 bases and J 2 bases, leaving 8 bases between the germline ends. In germline, CDR1 is MNHEY, CDR2 SMNVEV (reference sequence). CDR3 in amino acids: CASSRGPYNEQFF. The CDR3 region has the DNA TGTGCCAGCAGCCGGGGGCCCTACAATGAGCAGTTCTTC.

DNA for the CDR3: TGTGCCAGCAGCTTAAATTTGGGGACAGGGAACACTGAAGCTTTCTTT. It codes for CASSLNLGTGNTEAFF. J is TRBJ1-1 and V is TRBV13, with 8 bases lining up with TRBD1. The CDR3 is 16 amino acids. Looked up from germline, CDR1 is PRHDT and CDR2 is FYEKMQ (reference sequence). Trimming cost V 2 bases and J 1 base; bases outside gene matches: 6.

In regard to this clone: Distinct nucleotide sequences in the sample also encode this CDR3. The J gene is TRBJ2-3, the V gene TRBV11-3; D is perhaps TRBD2 (6 bases). The CDR3 spans 14 residues. Trimming shortened V by 3 bases and J by 6 bases, and 13 bases separated the two germline ends. Germline CDR1 SGHNT, CDR2 YENEEA. This CDR3 reads CASSLGGGTDTQYF. CDR3 DNA: TGTGCCAGCAGCTTGGGCGGAGGGACGGATACGCAGTATTTT.

V and J are TRBV6-5 and TRBJ2-7; 9 bases fit TRBD1. CDR3 length equals 15 residues. Germline CDR1 reads MNHEY; CDR2 reads SVGAGI. V shed 6 bases and J 0 bases; nucleotides not matched to a gene: 6. The CDR3 loop is CASSPAGQGSYEQYF. CDR3 DNA: TGTGCCAGCAGCCCCGCGGGACAGGGCTCCTACGAGCAGTACTTC.

The chain couples TRBV6-5 to TRBJ2-7; no clear D gene. CDR3 length: 15 amino acids. The germline CDR1 and CDR2 sequences are MNHEY and SVGAGI. V lost 0 bases, J lost 0 bases, and 9 bases lay in between. As DNA, the CDR3 is TGTGCCAGCAGTTACTCGAATGATTTCTCCTACGAGCAGTACTTC. Translating gives CASSYSNDFSYEQYF.